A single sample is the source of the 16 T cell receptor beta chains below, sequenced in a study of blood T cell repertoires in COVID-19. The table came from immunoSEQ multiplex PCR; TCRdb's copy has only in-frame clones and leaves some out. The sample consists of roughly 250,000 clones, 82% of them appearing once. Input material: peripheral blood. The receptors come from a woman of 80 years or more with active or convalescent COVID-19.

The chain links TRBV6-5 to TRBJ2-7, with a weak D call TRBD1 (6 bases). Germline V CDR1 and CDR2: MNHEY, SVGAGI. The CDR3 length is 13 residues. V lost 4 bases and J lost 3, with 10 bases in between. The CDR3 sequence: CASSSTGSYEQYF. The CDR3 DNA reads TGTGCCAGCAGTTCAACAGGGAGCTACGAGCAGTACTTC.

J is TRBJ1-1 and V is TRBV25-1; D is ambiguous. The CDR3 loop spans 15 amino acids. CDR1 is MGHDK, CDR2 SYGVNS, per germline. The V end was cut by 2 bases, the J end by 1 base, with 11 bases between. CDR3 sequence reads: CASSERREKNTEAFF. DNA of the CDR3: TGTGCCAGCAGTGAAAGGCGGGAGAAGAACACTGAAGCTTTCTTT.

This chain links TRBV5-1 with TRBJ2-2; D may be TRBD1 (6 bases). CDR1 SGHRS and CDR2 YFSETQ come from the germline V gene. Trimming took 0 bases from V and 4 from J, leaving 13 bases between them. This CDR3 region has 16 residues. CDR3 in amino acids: CASSLGWGPGTGELFF. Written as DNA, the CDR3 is TGCGCCAGCAGCTTGGGGTGGGGGCCCGGCACCGGGGAGCTGTTTTTT.

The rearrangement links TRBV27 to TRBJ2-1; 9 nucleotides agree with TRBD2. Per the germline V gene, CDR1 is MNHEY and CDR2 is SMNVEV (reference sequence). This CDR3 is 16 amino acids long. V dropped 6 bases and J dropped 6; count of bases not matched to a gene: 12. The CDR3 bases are TGTGCCAGCAGCCTAGAGGAGAGGACTAGCGTCAATGAGCAGTTCTTC. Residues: CASSLEERTSVNEQFF.

CDR3 coding DNA: TGTGCCAGCAGCCGGTCGGGACAGGGGCGGGAAAAACTGTTTTTT. Its protein product is CASSRSGQGREKLFF. V gene TRBV3-1 (or the pseudogene TRBV3-2) combines with J gene TRBJ1-4; 10 bases align to TRBD1. V was clipped by 4 bases and J by 8 bases; unmatched bases: 7. The germline V gene encodes CDR1 LGHDT and CDR2 YNNKEL (reference sequence). The CDR3 runs to 15 residues.

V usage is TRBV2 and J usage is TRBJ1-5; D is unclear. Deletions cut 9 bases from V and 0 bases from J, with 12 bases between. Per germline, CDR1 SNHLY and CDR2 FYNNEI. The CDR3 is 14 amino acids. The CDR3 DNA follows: TGTGCCAGTTCAGGAATTACTAGCAATCAGCCCCAGCATTTT. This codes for CASSGITSNQPQHF. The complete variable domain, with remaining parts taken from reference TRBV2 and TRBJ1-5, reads EPEVTQTPSHQVTQMGQEVILRCVPISNHLYFYWYRQILGQKVEFLVSFYNNEISEKSEIFDDQFSVERPDGSNFTLKIRSTKLEDSAMYFCASSGITSNQPQHFGDGTRLSIL.

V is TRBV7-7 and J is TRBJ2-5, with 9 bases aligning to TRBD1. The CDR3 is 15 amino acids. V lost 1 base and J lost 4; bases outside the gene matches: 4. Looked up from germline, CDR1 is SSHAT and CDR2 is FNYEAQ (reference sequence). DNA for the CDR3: TGTGCCAGCAGCTTAGGGGGACAGGGTGGAGAGACCCAGTACTTC. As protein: CASSLGGQGGETQYF.

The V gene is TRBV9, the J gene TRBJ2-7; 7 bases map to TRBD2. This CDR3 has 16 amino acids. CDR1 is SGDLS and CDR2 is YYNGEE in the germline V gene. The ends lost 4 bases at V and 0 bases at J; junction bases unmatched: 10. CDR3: CASSIGASGSSYEQYF. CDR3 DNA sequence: TGTGCCAGCAGCATAGGGGCTAGCGGCAGCTCCTACGAGCAGTACTTC.

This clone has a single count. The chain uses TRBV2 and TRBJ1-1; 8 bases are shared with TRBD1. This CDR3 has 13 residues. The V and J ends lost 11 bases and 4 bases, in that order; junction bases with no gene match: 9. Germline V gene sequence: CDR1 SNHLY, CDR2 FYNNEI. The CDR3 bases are TGTGCCGGAAGTCAGGGGGCGACCACTGAAGCTTTCTTT. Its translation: CAGSQGATTEAFF.

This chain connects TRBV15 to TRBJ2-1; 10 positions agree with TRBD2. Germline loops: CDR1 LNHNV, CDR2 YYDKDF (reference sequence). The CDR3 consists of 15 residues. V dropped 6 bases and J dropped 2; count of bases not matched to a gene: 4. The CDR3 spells CATREAGGTYNEQFF. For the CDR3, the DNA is TGTGCCACCAGGGAAGCGGGGGGGACCTACAATGAGCAGTTCTTC.

CDR3 sequence (DNA): TGTGCCAGCAGTGAAGGTTCTTTAGGAGCGTCCTACGAGCAGTACTTC. Protein: CASSEGSLGASYEQYF. This chain uses TRBV25-1 with TRBJ2-7; D is unclear. In germline, CDR1 is MGHDK, CDR2 SYGVNS. The CDR3 loop spans 16 amino acids. Trimming removed 2 bases at V and 1 base at J, with 15 bases between.

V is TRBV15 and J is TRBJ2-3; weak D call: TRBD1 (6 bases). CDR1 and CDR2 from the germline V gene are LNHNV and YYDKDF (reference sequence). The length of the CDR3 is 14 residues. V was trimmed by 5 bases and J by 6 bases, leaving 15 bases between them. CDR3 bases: TGTGCCACCAGCCTAGGGGGTCTGGGGGATACGCAGTATTTT. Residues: CATSLGGLGDTQYF.

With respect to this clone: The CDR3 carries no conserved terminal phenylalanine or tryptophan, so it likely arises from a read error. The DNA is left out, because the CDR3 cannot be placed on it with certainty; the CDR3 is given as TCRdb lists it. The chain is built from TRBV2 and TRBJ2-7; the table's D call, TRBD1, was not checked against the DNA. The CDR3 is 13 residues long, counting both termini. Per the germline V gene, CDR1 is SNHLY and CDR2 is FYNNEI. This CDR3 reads CASRESGQGYPLL.

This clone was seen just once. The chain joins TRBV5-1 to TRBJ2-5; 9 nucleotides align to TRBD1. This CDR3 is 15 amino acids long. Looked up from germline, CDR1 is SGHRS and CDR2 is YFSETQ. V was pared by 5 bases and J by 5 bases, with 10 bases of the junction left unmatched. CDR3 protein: CASRFGTGSDETQYF. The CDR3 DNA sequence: TGCGCCAGCAGATTCGGGACAGGGAGTGACGAGACCCAGTACTTC.

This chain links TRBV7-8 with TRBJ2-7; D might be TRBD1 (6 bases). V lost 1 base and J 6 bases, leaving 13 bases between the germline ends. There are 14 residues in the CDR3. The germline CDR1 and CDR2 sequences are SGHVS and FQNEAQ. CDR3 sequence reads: CASSLGTWGLEQYF. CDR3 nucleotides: TGTGCCAGCAGCTTAGGCACGTGGGGGCTCGAGCAGTACTTC.

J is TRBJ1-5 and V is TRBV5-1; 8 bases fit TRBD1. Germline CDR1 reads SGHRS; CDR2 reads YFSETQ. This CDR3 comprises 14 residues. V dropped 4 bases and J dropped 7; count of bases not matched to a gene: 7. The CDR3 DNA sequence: TGCGCCAGCAGCCCTCAGGGGGCTGGACAGCCCCAGCATTTT. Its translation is CASSPQGAGQPQHF. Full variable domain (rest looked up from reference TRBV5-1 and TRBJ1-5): KAGVTQTPRYLIKTRGQQVTLSCSPISGHRSVSWYQQTPGQGLQFLFEYFSETQRNKGNFPGRFSGRQFSNSRSEMNVSTLELGDSALYLCASSPQGAGQPQHFGDGTRLSIL.